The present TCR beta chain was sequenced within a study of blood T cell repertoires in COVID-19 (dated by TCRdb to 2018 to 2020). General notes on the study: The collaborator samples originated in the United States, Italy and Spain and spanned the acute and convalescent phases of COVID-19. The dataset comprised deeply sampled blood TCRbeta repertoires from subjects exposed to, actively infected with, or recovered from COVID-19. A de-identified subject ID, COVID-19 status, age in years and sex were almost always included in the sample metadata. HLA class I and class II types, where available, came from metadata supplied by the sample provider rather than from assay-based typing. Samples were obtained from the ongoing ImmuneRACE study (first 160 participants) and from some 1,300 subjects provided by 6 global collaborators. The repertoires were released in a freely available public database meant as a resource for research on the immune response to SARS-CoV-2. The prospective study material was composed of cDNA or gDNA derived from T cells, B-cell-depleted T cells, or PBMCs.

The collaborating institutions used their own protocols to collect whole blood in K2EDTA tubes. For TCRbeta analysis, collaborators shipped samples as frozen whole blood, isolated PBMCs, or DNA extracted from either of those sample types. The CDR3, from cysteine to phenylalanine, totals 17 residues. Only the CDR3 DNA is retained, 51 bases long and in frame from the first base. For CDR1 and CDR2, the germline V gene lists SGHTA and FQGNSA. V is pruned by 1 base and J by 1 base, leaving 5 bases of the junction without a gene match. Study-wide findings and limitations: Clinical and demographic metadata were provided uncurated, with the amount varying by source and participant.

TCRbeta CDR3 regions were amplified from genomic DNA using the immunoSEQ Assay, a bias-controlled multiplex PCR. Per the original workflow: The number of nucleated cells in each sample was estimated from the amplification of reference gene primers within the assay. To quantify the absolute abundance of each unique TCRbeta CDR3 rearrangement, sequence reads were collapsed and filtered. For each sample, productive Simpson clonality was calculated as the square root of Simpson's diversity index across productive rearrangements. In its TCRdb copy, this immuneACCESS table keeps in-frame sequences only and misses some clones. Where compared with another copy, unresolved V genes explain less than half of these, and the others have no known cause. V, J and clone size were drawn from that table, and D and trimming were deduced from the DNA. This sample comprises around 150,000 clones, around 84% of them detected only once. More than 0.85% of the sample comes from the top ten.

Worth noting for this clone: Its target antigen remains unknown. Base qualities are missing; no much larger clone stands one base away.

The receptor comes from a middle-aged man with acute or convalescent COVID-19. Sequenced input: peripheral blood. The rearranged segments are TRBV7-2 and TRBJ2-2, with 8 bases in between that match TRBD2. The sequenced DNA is TGTGCCAGCAGCTTAGATGGGCTAGCGGGGAACACCGGGGAGCTGTTTTTT. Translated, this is CASSLDGLAGNTGELFF.